This T cell receptor (beta chain) comes out of a study of CD8 T cells in Susac syndrome. Reverse transcription of roughly 0.5 to 1 ug RNA was performed with random hexamers. A multiplex approach, immunoSEQ multiplex PCR, amplified TCR beta CDR3 across 54 Vbeta and 13 Jbeta. TCRdb re-analysed the immunoSEQ multiplex PCR reads in MiXCR, keeping a single row per CDR3 protein. The sample holds 160,000 or so distinct CDR3 sequences, 85% to 95% seen once. This clonotype was seen only once. Negative isolation was used for CD8+ and CD4+ T cells and FACS enrichment for TEMRA cells. The sample was CD4+ T cells from PBMCs. The clonotype was recovered from a human donor with Susac syndrome.

Written as DNA, the CDR3 is TGTGCCAGTAACCCGACAGTCTCTAACTATGGCTACACCTTC. Translated: CASNPTVSNYGYTF. V usage is TRBV19 and J usage is TRBJ1-2; a possible D gene is TRBD1 (5 bases). CDR1 and CDR2 (germline): LNHDA, SQIVND (reference sequence). Trimming removed 7 bases at V and 0 bases at J, with 12 bases between. CDR3 length equals 14 residues.